This passage covers 22 T cell receptor beta chains from one sample sequenced in a study of blood T cell repertoires in COVID-19. Clones were read by immunoSEQ multiplex PCR, and TCRdb kept only the in-frame ones, dropping some. This sample has a few hundred thousand clones, with approximately 85% found just once. Sequenced input: peripheral blood. These receptors were obtained from a woman in her 70s with acute or convalescent COVID-19.

The chain recombines TRBV7-2 with TRBJ1-2, with D perhaps TRBD1 (5 bases). The germline V gene encodes CDR1 SGHTA and CDR2 FQGNSA. The CDR3 runs to 14 residues. Trimming removed 4 bases from V and 4 bases from J, with 13 bases in between. The CDR3 here is CASSSTRDFYGYTF. CDR3 nucleotides: TGTGCCAGCAGCTCGACCCGGGACTTCTATGGCTACACCTTC.

The chain combines TRBV2 with TRBJ1-6; 7 nucleotides match TRBD1. The CDR3 has 14 residues. With V trimmed by 7 bases and J by 4 bases, 4 bases remained unmatched. CDR1 is SNHLY, CDR2 FYNNEI, per germline. CDR3 nucleotide sequence: TGTGCCAGCAATACGGGACAGTATAATTCACCCCTCCACTTT. It encodes CASNTGQYNSPLHF. Supplemented by reference TRBV2 and TRBJ1-6, the full variable domain reads EPEVTQTPSHQVTQMGQEVILRCVPISNHLYFYWYRQILGQKVEFLVSFYNNEISEKSEIFDDQFSVERPDGSNFTLKIRSTKLEDSAMYFCASNTGQYNSPLHFGNGTRLTVT.

This chain uses TRBV25-1 with TRBJ2-2, with no clear D. The V end was cut by 3 bases, the J end by 3 bases, with 8 bases between. Germline CDR1 reads MGHDK; CDR2 reads SYGVNS. This CDR3 region has 14 residues. The CDR3 here is CASSDNKYTGELFF. CDR3 nucleotides: TGTGCCAGCAGTGATAACAAGTACACCGGGGAGCTGTTTTTT.

The rearrangement links TRBV5-1 to TRBJ1-2; maybe TRBD1 (5 bases). The CDR3 length is 15 residues. The V gene lost 0 bases and the J gene lost 8 bases, with 17 bases spanning the gap. Germline CDR1 is SGHRS and CDR2 is YFSETQ. For the CDR3, the DNA is TGCGCCAGCAGCTTGGCCTTGATGGGGGGTAACGGCTACACCTTC. Amino acids: CASSLALMGGNGYTF.

The chain is built from TRBV14 and TRBJ2-5; D gene uncertain. Trimming took off 0 bases at V and 4 bases at J, with 6 bases between the two ends. This CDR3 is built from 13 residues. Germline CDR1 is SGHDN and CDR2 is FVKESK. The CDR3 sequence is CASSQDLAETQYF. The CDR3 region has the DNA TGTGCCAGCAGCCAAGATCTGGCAGAGACCCAGTACTTC.

The V gene is TRBV5-6, the J gene TRBJ1-3; D is ambiguous. This CDR3 is built from 14 residues. Germline CDR1 and CDR2: SGHDT and YYEEEE. Trimming removed 3 bases at V and 0 bases at J, with 7 bases between. The CDR3 protein is CASSWEGSGNTIYF. CDR3 bases: TGTGCCAGCAGCTGGGAGGGCTCTGGAAACACCATATATTTT.

The chain employs TRBV5-1 and TRBJ1-2; 8 bases fit TRBD1. The CDR3 covers 13 residues. V dropped 4 bases and J dropped 5; count of bases not matched to a gene: 4. The germline V gene encodes CDR1 SGHRS and CDR2 YFSETQ. CDR3 sequence reads: CASSGTGGYGYTF. CDR3 coding DNA: TGCGCCAGCAGCGGGACAGGAGGATATGGCTACACCTTC. The entire variable domain, with the rest obtained from reference TRBV5-1 and TRBJ1-2, is as follows: KAGVTQTPRYLIKTRGQQVTLSCSPISGHRSVSWYQQTPGQGLQFLFEYFSETQRNKGNFPGRFSGRQFSNSRSEMNVSTLELGDSALYLCASSGTGGYGYTFGSGTRLTVV.

The chain combines TRBV15 with TRBJ2-7; tentatively, D is TRBD1 (5 bases). Germline-derived CDR1 and CDR2 are LNHNV and YYDKDF (reference sequence). CDR3 size: 15 residues. The V gene lost 0 bases and the J gene lost 5 bases, with 14 bases spanning the gap. CDR3 bases: TGTGCCACCAGCAGAGACGCAGGGTTGGACCACGAGCAGTACTTC. This sequence encodes CATSRDAGLDHEQYF.

The V call is TRBV7-3, the J call TRBJ1-6; 7 positions match TRBD1. The CDR3 runs to 15 residues. The V segment lost 5 bases and the J segment 5 bases; nucleotides outside the gene matches: 6. The germline gives CDR1 SGHTA, CDR2 FQGTGA. The CDR3 loop reads CASSHQGGDNSPLHF. CDR3 coding DNA: TGTGCCAGCAGCCACCAGGGGGGAGATAATTCACCCCTCCACTTT.

This clone was seen a few times. This chain joins TRBV3-1 (or the pseudogene TRBV3-2) and TRBJ1-3; 7 bases are a match to TRBD1. The junction had 6 bases not matched to a gene; V was cut back by 2 bases and J by 5 bases. CDR3 size: 15 residues. Germline values: CDR1 LGHDT, CDR2 YNNKEL (reference sequence). The CDR3 is CASSQTGTARNTIYF. In DNA form, the CDR3 reads TGTGCCAGCAGCCAAACCGGGACAGCCCGAAACACCATATATTTT.

The chain recombines TRBV29-1 with TRBJ1-2, with D tentatively TRBD1 (5 bases). This CDR3 is 12 amino acids long. Trimming removed 5 bases at V and 8 bases at J, with 15 bases between. Germline lookup yields CDR1 SQVTM and CDR2 ANQGSEA. The CDR3 is CSVTMTAAGYTF. CDR3 sequence (DNA): TGCAGCGTTACTATGACAGCAGCAGGCTACACCTTC.

V and J are TRBV19 and TRBJ1-5; no reliable D call. Germline CDR1 reads LNHDA; CDR2 reads SQIVND (reference sequence). V dropped 8 bases and J dropped 5 bases, with 16 bases sitting between them. The CDR3 covers 14 residues. CDR3 in DNA: TGTGCCAGTGCTCCAGGTTTACCCTATCAGCCCCAGCATTTT. This translates into CASAPGLPYQPQHF.

The chain joins TRBV3-1 (or the pseudogene TRBV3-2) to TRBJ1-2; 7 nucleotides match TRBD1. The V and J ends lost 4 bases and 5 bases, in that order; junction bases with no gene match: 7. The CDR3 is made up of 14 amino acids. CDR1 is LGHDT, CDR2 YNNKEL, per germline (reference sequence). DNA of the CDR3: TGTGCCAGCAGCCCAAGGACAGGTTCTTATGGCTACACCTTC. Translating gives CASSPRTGSYGYTF.

The chain links TRBV7-2 to TRBJ1-5, with D unclear. V was shortened by 0 bases and J by 11 bases, with 11 bases between the two germline ends. This CDR3 region has 13 residues. CDR1 and CDR2 (germline): SGHTA, FQGNSA. In nucleotides, the CDR3 is TGTGCCAGCAGCTTAGCGTCGAGGAATTCCCAGCATTTT. It is translated as CASSLASRNSQHF.

This chain uses TRBV19 with TRBJ2-1, with a possible D match to TRBD1 (6 bases). Germline V gene sequence: CDR1 LNHDA, CDR2 SQIVND (reference sequence). V lost 6 bases, J lost 7 bases, and 22 bases lay in between. The CDR3 has 16 residues. Here the CDR3 reads CASSLLGGVQGNEQFF. The CDR3 DNA reads TGTGCCAGTAGCCTCCTTGGGGGCGTGCAGGGTAATGAGCAGTTCTTC. Supplemented by reference TRBV19 and TRBJ2-1, the full variable domain reads DGGITQSPKYLFRKEGQNVTLSCEQNLNHDAMYWYRQDPGQGLRLIYYSQIVNDFQKGDIAEGYSVSREKKESFPLTVTSAQKNPTAFYLCASSLLGGVQGNEQFFGPGTRLTVL.

The chain couples TRBV3-1 (or the pseudogene TRBV3-2) to TRBJ1-5; D gene ambiguous. This CDR3 comprises 13 residues. From germline, CDR1 is LGHDT and CDR2 YNNKEL (reference sequence). V lost 4 bases, J lost 3 bases, and 7 bases lay in between. CDR3 residues: CASSRQVNQPQHF. The DNA for the CDR3 is TGTGCCAGCAGCCGCCAGGTCAATCAGCCCCAGCATTTT.

The chain recombines TRBV3-1 (or the pseudogene TRBV3-2) with TRBJ2-1, with TRBD1 as a possible D gene (6 bases). V lost 1 base, J lost 0 bases, and 13 bases lay in between. Germline V gives CDR1 LGHDT, CDR2 YNNKEL (reference sequence). The CDR3 runs 17 residues. This chain's CDR3 is CASSQGTGKSSYNEQFF. The CDR3 DNA sequence: TGTGCCAGCAGCCAAGGAACAGGGAAAAGCTCCTACAATGAGCAGTTCTTC.

The genes are TRBV21-1 and TRBJ1-2; the D segment call TRBD1 is taken from the table without a DNA check. TRBV21-1 is described as a pseudogene. The CDR3 loop spans 20 amino acids. The CDR3 protein is CASSKTPPDRVNFSGYGYTF. The CDR3 DNA is TGTGCCAGCAGCAAAACCCCTCCTGACAGGGTTAATTTCAGTGGCTATGGCTACACCTTC.

The chain combines TRBV12-3 or TRBV12-4 with TRBJ1-3; D is possibly TRBD1 (5 bases). V gave up 6 bases and J gave up 4 bases, with 10 bases separating them. This CDR3 has 13 residues. The CDR3 DNA sequence: TGTGCCAGCAGGGCCAGGGCCGGAAACACCATATATTTT. This translates into CASRARAGNTIYF.

This clone was detected only once. The rearrangement uses TRBV7-9 and TRBJ2-1, with 11 bases aligning to TRBD2. The germline CDR1 and CDR2 sequences are SEHNR and FQNEAQ (reference sequence). The CDR3 contains 14 residues. The junction had 3 bases not matched to a gene; V was cut back by 5 bases and J by 6 bases. The CDR3 sequence: CASSPLAGGNEQFF. DNA for the CDR3: TGTGCCAGCAGCCCGCTAGCGGGGGGCAATGAGCAGTTCTTC.

With respect to this clone: Different DNA sequences within this sample yield the same CDR3. This chain links TRBV18 with TRBJ1-1; 7 bases agree with TRBD1. This CDR3 contains 14 residues. V lost 3 bases, J lost 2 bases, and 3 bases stayed unmatched. CDR1 KGHSH and CDR2 LQKENI come from the germline V gene. The CDR3 is CASSPQGGNTEAFF. DNA of the CDR3: TGTGCCAGCTCACCGCAGGGGGGAAACACTGAAGCTTTCTTT.

The chain recombines TRBV7-2 with TRBJ2-7; the D gene is possibly TRBD2 (7 bases). Germline V gene data show CDR1 as SGHTA and CDR2 as FQGNSA. The CDR3 covers 16 residues. Deletions cut 5 bases from V and 0 bases from J, with 17 bases between. The CDR3 sequence is CASSPWGGPSSYEQYF. The CDR3 coding sequence is TGTGCCAGCAGCCCCTGGGGGGGGCCCAGCTCCTACGAGCAGTACTTC.